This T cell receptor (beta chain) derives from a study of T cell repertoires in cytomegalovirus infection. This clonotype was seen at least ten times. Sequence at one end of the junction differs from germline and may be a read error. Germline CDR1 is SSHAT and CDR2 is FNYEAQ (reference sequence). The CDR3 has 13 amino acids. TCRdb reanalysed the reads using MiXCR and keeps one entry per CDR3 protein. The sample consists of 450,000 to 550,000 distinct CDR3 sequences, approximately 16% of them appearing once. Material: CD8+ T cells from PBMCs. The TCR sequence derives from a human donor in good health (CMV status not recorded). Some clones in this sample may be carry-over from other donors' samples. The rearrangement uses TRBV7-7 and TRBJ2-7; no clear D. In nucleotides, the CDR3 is TGTGCTAGCAGCTTAGGGTCGAACTACGAGCAGTACTTC. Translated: CASSLGSNYEQYF. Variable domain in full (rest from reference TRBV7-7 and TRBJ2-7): GAGVSQSPRYKVTKRGQDVTLRCDPISSHATLYWYQQALGQGPEFLTYFNYEAQPDKSGLPSDRFSAERPEGSISTLTIQRTEQRDSAMYRCASSLGSNYEQYFGPGTRLTVT.